These T cell receptor beta chains were read from a single sample in a study of T cell responses to AZD1222 COVID-19 vaccine. The method was immunoSEQ multiplex PCR; TCRdb's version includes in-frame clones alone and lacks a portion of them. The sample lists 200,000 or so clones; roughly 92% were seen once. This material consisted of peripheral blood, taken 28 days after the second AZD1222 dose. These receptor sequences come from an adult who received the AZD1222 COVID-19 vaccine. Both conserved end residues are part of each CDR3. A D gene is named only where the DNA matches it firmly. Only part of the rows carry a size: once, few, many, or a class if the clone is expanded.

CASSLGTVPNSPLHF,TGTGCCAGCAGCCTCGGGACAGTTCCTAATTCACCCCTCCACTTT,NA,TRBV7-6,TRBJ1-6,TRBD1
CASSPRSQPMNTEAFF,TGTGCCAGCTCACCACGTTCACAGCCGATGAACACTGAAGCTTTCTTT,NA,TRBV18,TRBJ1-1,NA
CASSFSGAWRAPLHF,TGTGCCAGCAGCTTTTCAGGGGCTTGGAGAGCACCCCTCCACTTT,once,TRBV7-2,TRBJ1-6,NA
CATSRDLRGETEAFF,TGTGCCACCAGCAGAGATCTAAGGGGGGAGACTGAAGCTTTCTTT,NA,TRBV15,TRBJ1-1,NA
CASSLEGDRGNEKLFF,TGTGCCAGCAGCTTGGAGGGAGATAGGGGGAATGAAAAACTGTTTTTT,once,TRBV5-6,TRBJ1-4,NA
CASSKNRERIAKETQYF,TGTGCCAGCAGTAAGAACAGGGAAAGAATTGCCAAAGAGACCCAGTACTTC,NA,TRBV28,TRBJ2-5,NA
CASSLITGGYTF,TGTGCCAGCAGCTTAATCACCGGCGGCTACACCTTC,NA,TRBV7-9,TRBJ1-2,NA
CASSLRLAVEGETQYF,TGTGCCAGCAGCTTACGGTTGGCGGTGGAGGGAGAGACCCAGTACTTC,NA,TRBV13,TRBJ2-5,NA
CASRNRGGEKLFF,TGTGCCAGCAGAAACAGGGGGGGTGAAAAACTGTTTTTT,NA,TRBV2,TRBJ1-4,TRBD1
CASSSLQGNTEAFF,TGTGCCAGCAGTTCGCTCCAGGGGAACACTGAAGCTTTCTTT,NA,TRBV6-2/TRBV6-3,TRBJ1-1,NA
CASSLRGANTEAFF,TGTGCCAGCAGCTTAAGGGGCGCAAACACTGAAGCTTTCTTT,NA,TRBV7-3,TRBJ1-1,NA
CAISTGGGSNQPQHF,TGTGCCATCAGTACAGGGGGAGGAAGCAATCAGCCCCAGCATTTT,NA,TRBV10-3,TRBJ1-5,TRBD1
CASMKGSSGAYNEQFF,TGTGCCAGTATGAAGGGGTCGAGCGGGGCCTACAATGAGCAGTTCTTC,NA,TRBV19,TRBJ2-1,TRBD2
CASSPPPGTSSYNEQFF,TGTGCCAGCAGCCCTCCCCCCGGGACTAGCTCCTACAATGAGCAGTTCTTC,NA,TRBV11-3,TRBJ2-1,TRBD2
CASGGQGTTEAFF,TGTGCCAGCGGGGGCCAGGGGACCACTGAAGCTTTCTTT,once,TRBV2,TRBJ1-1,NA
CASSQEPGQGGLHNEQFF,TGCGCCAGCAGCCAAGAACCGGGGCAGGGTGGGTTACACAATGAGCAGTTCTTC,NA,TRBV4-1,TRBJ2-1,NA
CASGLVGRLAGDEQFF,TGTGCCAGCGGCTTAGTGGGGAGACTAGCGGGGGATGAGCAGTTCTTC,NA,TRBV7-9,TRBJ2-1,TRBD2
CASRGTGFTGELFF,TGTGCCAGCAGAGGGACGGGGTTCACCGGGGAGCTGTTTTTT,NA,TRBV2,TRBJ2-2,NA
CASSADSSYNEQFF,TGTGCCAGCAGCGCGGACTCCTCCTACAATGAGCAGTTCTTC,once,TRBV7-3,TRBJ2-1,NA
CASSKGQRWSNQPQHF,TGTGCCAGCAGTAAGGGACAGCGATGGAGCAATCAGCCCCAGCATTTT,NA,TRBV6-2/TRBV6-3,TRBJ1-5,TRBD1
CASSDIQGNEQFF,TGTGCCAGCAGCGACATACAGGGGAATGAGCAGTTCTTC,NA,TRBV9,TRBJ2-1,TRBD1
CASRRRGVRDNSPLHF,TGTGCCAGCAGACGCCGGGGGGTCAGGGATAATTCACCCCTCCACTTT,NA,TRBV28,TRBJ1-6,NA
CASSLGNSGGTGTGELFF,TGTGCCAGCAGCTTAGGGAATAGCGGGGGGACCGGCACCGGGGAGCTGTTTTTT,NA,TRBV7-9,TRBJ2-2,TRBD2
CATSGGTNQPQHF,TGTGCCACCAGCGGGGGTACGAATCAGCCCCAGCATTTT,NA,TRBV15,TRBJ1-5,NA
CASTPGPNGNGYTF,TGTGCCAGCACCCCTGGGCCCAACGGGAATGGCTACACCTTC,NA,TRBV6-5,TRBJ1-2,NA
CASSYDILTNYGYTF,TGTGCCAGCAGTTATGACATACTAACTAACTATGGCTACACCTTC,NA,TRBV6-5,TRBJ1-2,NA
CASSRSTIRDNYNEQFF,TGTGCCAGCTCACGATCCACCATCCGGGACAACTACAATGAGCAGTTCTTC,NA,TRBV18,TRBJ2-1,NA
CASSHDRDRGTSGNQPQHF,TGTGCCAGTAGTCATGACCGGGACAGGGGGACCTCGGGGAATCAGCCCCAGCATTTT,NA,TRBV19,TRBJ1-5,TRBD1
CASSFPGVTDTQYF,TGTGCCAGCAGCTTCCCAGGGGTAACAGATACGCAGTATTTT,NA,TRBV5-6,TRBJ2-3,NA
CASSPGHSSYEQYF,TGCGCCAGCAGCCCGGGACACTCCTCCTACGAGCAGTACTTC,NA,TRBV10-2,TRBJ2-7,NA
CASSQAYEQYF,TGTGCCAGCAGTCAGGCCTACGAGCAGTACTTC,NA,TRBV12-3/TRBV12-4,TRBJ2-7,NA
CASNWDYTF,TGTGCCAGCAATTGGGACTACACCTTC,NA,TRBV6-4,TRBJ1-2,NA
CASSSRVEGGYTF,TGTGCCAGCAGCTCCAGGGTGGAGGGAGGCTACACCTTC,once,TRBV7-3,TRBJ1-2,NA
CASSSPLALGSSTDTQYF,TGTGCCAGCAGCTCTCCCCTAGCTTTGGGTTCTAGCACAGATACGCAGTATTTT,once,TRBV7-8,TRBJ2-3,NA
CATSDRALRNSPLHF,TGTGCCACCAGTGACCGGGCCCTAAGGAATTCACCCCTCCACTTT,once,TRBV24-1,TRBJ1-6,NA
CASTPLGQGPPRGTDTQYF,TGTGCCAGCACCCCACTAGGACAGGGTCCCCCACGGGGCACAGATACGCAGTATTTT,NA,TRBV27,TRBJ2-3,TRBD1
CASSLDREGGLYGYTF,TGCGCCAGCAGCCTGGACAGGGAGGGGGGCCTCTATGGCTACACCTTC,NA,TRBV5-1,TRBJ1-2,TRBD1
CASGTGYEQFF,TGTGCTAGTGGCACAGGGTATGAGCAGTTCTTC,NA,TRBV12-5,TRBJ2-1,NA
CASSKSGHFVEQYF,TGTGCCAGCAGCAAATCGGGACATTTCGTCGAGCAGTACTTC,NA,TRBV3-1/TRBV3-2,TRBJ2-7,NA
CASSYGPTVGGYTF,TGTGCCAGCAGTTATGGTCCGACCGTGGGGGGCTACACCTTC,once,TRBV6-6,TRBJ1-2,NA
CASSLVAATEAFF,TGTGCCAGCAGCTTAGTGGCAGCCACTGAAGCTTTCTTT,NA,TRBV7-8,TRBJ1-1,NA
CASSRSRTGGFNEQFF,TGTGCCAGCAGCCGCTCCAGGACAGGGGGGTTCAATGAGCAGTTCTTC,once,TRBV3-1/TRBV3-2,TRBJ2-1,TRBD1
CASSYSFTGTGSRYTF,TGTGCCAGCAGTTACTCTTTTACGGGGACAGGGAGTCGCTACACCTTC,NA,TRBV6-5,TRBJ1-2,TRBD1
CASSLVGGDQPQHF,TGTGCCAGCAGCTTAGTCGGCGGTGATCAGCCCCAGCATTTT,NA,TRBV7-9,TRBJ1-5,NA
CAIRAPRAAGNTIYF,TGTGCCATCAGAGCCCCGAGGGCGGCTGGAAACACCATATATTTT,NA,TRBV10-3,TRBJ1-3,NA
CASSIPYSGDYNEQFF,TGCGCCAGCAGCATACCTTACTCAGGAGATTACAATGAGCAGTTCTTC,NA,TRBV5-1,TRBJ2-1,NA
CASSKDPPSGGANEQFF,TGTGCCAGCAGCAAAGACCCCCCTAGCGGGGGGGCCAATGAGCAGTTCTTC,NA,TRBV21-1,TRBJ2-1,NA
CAWSVPGGQGLTEAFF,TGTGCCTGGAGTGTACCGGGGGGACAGGGTCTCACTGAAGCTTTCTTT,NA,TRBV30,TRBJ1-1,TRBD1
CASSFGPSTNEKLFF,TGCGCCAGCAGCTTTGGGCCCTCAACTAATGAAAAACTGTTTTTT,few,TRBV5-1,TRBJ1-4,NA
CASSVRGLAVDEQFF,TGTGCCAGCAGCGTAAGGGGACTAGCAGTTGATGAGCAGTTCTTC,NA,TRBV9,TRBJ2-1,TRBD2
CASSSPWDPQSETQYF,TGTGCCAGCAGCTCGCCCTGGGACCCCCAGTCGGAGACCCAGTACTTC,NA,TRBV5-4,TRBJ2-5,NA
CASRGRDNEQYF,TGTGCCAGCAGGGGCCGGGACAACGAGCAGTACTTC,NA,TRBV12-3/TRBV12-4,TRBJ2-7,NA
CASSNRTGELFF,TGTGCCAGCAGCAACCGCACCGGGGAGCTGTTTTTT,NA,TRBV7-3,TRBJ2-2,NA
CASSLLGTMGTQYF,TGTGCCAGCAGTTTATTAGGGACCATGGGGACCCAGTACTTC,NA,TRBV28,TRBJ2-5,NA
CASSYSPDGRFYGYTF,TGTGCCAGCAGTTACTCACCGGACGGACGGTTCTATGGCTACACCTTC,NA,TRBV6-5,TRBJ1-2,NA